The next 16 T cell receptor beta chains were all read from a single sample in a study of early T cells in non-severe SARS-CoV-2 infection. TCRdb passed the 5' RACE reads through MiXCR, listing each CDR3 protein once. The table lists 55,000 to 65,000 distinct CDR3 sequences, about 9.1% of them singletons. The sequencing sample was made of whole blood. These TCRs come from an adult who was a healthcare worker with PCR-confirmed SARS-CoV-2 infection or an uninfected control (not recorded which).

The rearrangement links TRBV2 to TRBJ2-4, with 8 bases that match TRBD2. The CDR3 is 15 amino acids. Germline V gives CDR1 SNHLY, CDR2 FYNNEI. The junction had 9 bases not matched to a gene; V was cut back by 4 bases and J by 7 bases. CDR3 amino acids: CASSADGRAGNIQYF. As DNA, the CDR3 is TGTGCCAGCAGTGCCGACGGGAGGGCCGGGAACATTCAGTACTTC.

This clonotype was counted only a few times. The rearrangement links TRBV12-3 or TRBV12-4 to TRBJ1-1; D is ambiguous. V was clipped by 4 bases and J by 3 bases, with 12 bases between them. The CDR3 runs 14 residues. CDR3 in amino acids: CASSSRARDTEAFF. For the CDR3, the DNA is TGTGCCAGCAGTTCGAGAGCGCGGGACACTGAAGCTTTCTTT.

This clonotype was counted a single time. This sequence joins TRBV7-2 and TRBJ2-7, with TRBD1 identical over 7 bases. V was pared by 4 bases and J by 1 base, with 4 bases of the junction left unmatched. The germline V gene encodes CDR1 SGHTA and CDR2 FQGNSA. The CDR3 contains 14 residues. The CDR3 DNA follows: TGTGCCAGCAGCTCGACAGGGATGTCCTACGAGCAGTACTTC. Its protein is CASSSTGMSYEQYF.

V and J are TRBV10-3 and TRBJ2-2; a possible D gene is TRBD1 (5 bases). Trimming pared 6 bases from V and 6 bases from J, leaving 14 bases between. Germline V gene data show CDR1 as ENHRY and CDR2 as SYGVKD. This CDR3 has 14 residues. The CDR3 sequence: CAISSRVDAGELFF. CDR3 coding DNA: TGTGCCATCAGCTCCAGGGTCGACGCCGGGGAGCTGTTTTTT.

The CDR3 sequence: CASSSLITTVGGELFF. The CDR3 DNA reads TGTGCCAGCAGCTCATTAATTACGACCGTCGGCGGGGAGCTGTTTTTT. The J gene is TRBJ2-2, the V gene TRBV9; no clear D. Germline CDR1 reads SGDLS; CDR2 reads YYNGEE. Trimming took off 4 bases at V and 7 bases at J, with 20 bases between the two ends. CDR3 size: 16 residues.

The chain has TRBV9 and TRBJ2-3, with 11 bases matching TRBD2. Germline trimming cut 0 bases from V and 2 bases from J; bases unmatched to any gene: 2. This CDR3 is built from 16 residues. Germline V gene lookup returns CDR1 SGDLS and CDR2 YYNGEE. CDR3 sequence: CASSVGLAGHTDTQYF. The CDR3, as DNA: TGTGCCAGCAGCGTAGGACTAGCGGGGCACACAGATACGCAGTATTTT.

The J gene is TRBJ2-2, the V gene TRBV19, with 7 bases that match TRBD2. Germline V gene lookup returns CDR1 LNHDA and CDR2 SQIVND (reference sequence). CDR3 length equals 17 residues. V was clipped by 7 bases and J by 0 bases; unmatched bases: 11. CDR3 in amino acids: CASIARSSGTNTGELFF. The CDR3 nucleotides read TGTGCCAGTATTGCCAGGTCTAGCGGAACGAACACCGGGGAGCTGTTTTTT.

At least ten counts were recorded for this clonotype. The genes are TRBV4-3 and TRBJ1-2, with a tentative D call TRBD1 (5 bases). Germline V gene sequence: CDR1 LGHNA, CDR2 YSLEER. The CDR3 has 17 amino acids. V lost 0 bases and J lost 4, with 18 bases in between. The CDR3 sequence: CASSQDREFQGFYGYTF. CDR3 sequence (DNA): TGCGCCAGCAGCCAAGATCGGGAATTTCAGGGTTTCTATGGCTACACCTTC.

Here the CDR3 reads CASSLKGQYYEQYF. The CDR3 nucleotides read TGTGCCAGCAGCTTAAAGGGACAGTACTACGAGCAGTACTTC. This chain connects TRBV7-2 to TRBJ2-7; TRBD1 aligns across 7 bases. The CDR3 sequence is 14 residues long. The V gene end was trimmed by 2 bases and the J gene end by 3 bases; junction bases not matched to a gene: 4. The germline V gene encodes CDR1 SGHTA and CDR2 FQGNSA. Using reference TRBV7-2 and TRBJ2-7 for the parts outside the CDR3, the full variable domain is GAGVSQSPSNKVTEKGKDVELRCDPISGHTALYWYRQSLGQGLEFLIYFQGNSAPDKSGLPSDRFSAERTGGSVSTLTIQRTQQEDSAVYLCASSLKGQYYEQYFGPGTRLTVT.

Turning to this clonotype: A read error may be the cause here, since a much bigger clone is one base away. This chain uses TRBV2 with TRBJ2-3; D is tentatively TRBD1 or TRBD2 (5 bases each). Germline CDR1 reads SNHLY; CDR2 reads FYNNEI. The CDR3 length is 15 residues. The CDR3 DNA reads as TGTGCCAGCAGGAGACAGATATCTAGCATAGATACGCAGTATTTT. Translating gives CASRRQISSIDTQYF.

This clonotype was recorded at least ten times. The rearrangement joins TRBV29-1 to TRBJ2-1, with D perhaps TRBD2 (5 bases). The CDR3 totals 11 residues. With 6 bases removed from V and 4 bases from J, the gap between germline ends came to 7 bases. CDR1 is SQVTM and CDR2 is ANQGSEA in the germline V gene. CDR3 protein: CSVERYNEQFF. The CDR3 bases are TGCAGCGTAGAGCGGTACAATGAGCAGTTCTTC.

Many counts were recorded for this clonotype. The chain carries TRBV11-2 and TRBJ2-1, with 8 bases aligning to TRBD2. The CDR3 consists of 14 residues. After removal of 5 bases from V and 4 bases from J, the junction contained 4 bases not matched to a gene. The V gene's germline CDR1 is SGHAT and CDR2 FQNNGV. CDR3 sequence: CASSMTSAYNEQFF. The CDR3 DNA follows: TGTGCCAGCAGCATGACTAGCGCTTACAATGAGCAGTTCTTC.

At least ten counts were recorded for this clonotype. V is TRBV25-1 and J is TRBJ1-1, with 7 positions matching TRBD1. CDR3 size: 14 residues. V was clipped by 7 bases and J by 4 bases; unmatched bases: 9. The germline gives CDR1 MGHDK, CDR2 SYGVNS. The CDR3 DNA is TGTGCCAGCAACGAAAGGGGGCTCGGCACTGAAGCTTTCTTT. Its protein product is CASNERGLGTEAFF.

The genes are TRBV30 and TRBJ1-2; no firm D call. This CDR3 has 11 residues. V lost 4 bases and J 8 bases, leaving 11 bases between the germline ends. Per germline, CDR1 GTSNPN and CDR2 SVGIG (reference sequence). CDR3 protein: CAWKAWRGYTF. CDR3 DNA: TGTGCCTGGAAAGCTTGGCGGGGCTACACCTTC. The full variable domain, completed using reference TRBV30 and TRBJ1-2, is SQTIHQWPATLVQPVGSPLSLECTVEGTSNPNLYWYRQAAGRGLQLLFYSVGIGQISSEVPQNLSASRPQDRQFILSSKKLLLSDSGFYLCAWKAWRGYTFGSGTRLTVV.

This clonotype was counted many times. CDR3 sequence reads: CASSSGQPYNEQFF. CDR3 sequence (DNA): TGTGCCAGCAGCTCGGGACAGCCGTACAATGAGCAGTTCTTC. The rearrangement uses TRBV11-3 and TRBJ2-1, with 7 bases aligning to TRBD1. The CDR3 sequence is 14 residues long. After removal of 4 bases from V and 4 bases from J, the junction contained 4 bases not matched to a gene. CDR1 is SGHNT and CDR2 is YENEEA in the germline V gene.

This clonotype has ten or more counts. The chain uses TRBV6-2 or TRBV6-3 and TRBJ2-7; TRBD1 matches 7 bases. The J segment lost 0 bases and the V segment lost 10 bases, leaving 18 bases of the junction unmatched. Germline lookup yields CDR1 MNHEY and CDR2 SVGEGT. CDR3 length equals 17 residues. In DNA form, the CDR3 reads TGTGCCACCAAATACCGCGAACGGGACAGCGTCTCCTACGAGCAGTACTTC. It translates to CATKYRERDSVSYEQYF.